These 27 T cell receptor beta chains originate from one sample sequenced in a study of blood T cell repertoires in COVID-19. Produced via immunoSEQ multiplex PCR; TCRdb's table is partial and in-frame only. Among under 250,000 clones, around four fifths were seen once, and the ten largest hold 5.5% to 8%. Sequencing was carried out using peripheral blood. The receptor set was obtained from a woman in her sixties with active or convalescent COVID-19.

This clone occurred a few times. The chain combines TRBV7-6 with TRBJ2-1, with 8 bases lining up with TRBD1. This CDR3 has 14 amino acids. V shed 5 bases, J shed 4 bases, and the junction held 4 bases outside the gene matches. Germline lookup yields CDR1 SGHVS and CDR2 FNYEAQ. CDR3 loop: CASSKGTGYNEQFF. CDR3 in DNA: TGTGCCAGCAGCAAGGGGACAGGATACAATGAGCAGTTCTTC.

The chain has TRBV24-1 and TRBJ2-2; 8 positions agree with TRBD2. After removal of 4 bases from V and 3 bases from J, the junction contained 6 bases not matched to a gene. There are 16 residues in the CDR3. Germline values: CDR1 KGHDR, CDR2 SFDVKD. CDR3 sequence: CATSETSGSDTGELFF. For the CDR3, the DNA is TGTGCCACCAGTGAAACGAGCGGGAGTGACACCGGGGAGCTGTTTTTT.

V and J are TRBV7-6 and TRBJ2-1; TRBD2 agrees at 7 bases. This CDR3 is 14 amino acids long. V lost 5 bases and J lost 8; bases outside the gene matches: 9. Germline V CDR1 and CDR2: SGHVS, FNYEAQ. As DNA, the CDR3 is TGTGCCAGCAGCCAAAATCATGGGGGGGATGAGCAGTTCTTC. Translating gives CASSQNHGGDEQFF. The whole variable domain, filled in from reference TRBV7-6 and TRBJ2-1, reads GAGVSQSPRYKVTKRGQDVALRCDPISGHVSLYWYRQALGQGPEFLTYFNYEAQQDKSGLPNDRFSAERPEGSISTLTIQRTEQRDSAMYRCASSQNHGGDEQFFGPGTRLTVL.

The V gene is TRBV6-5, the J gene TRBJ2-7, with 7 bases aligning to TRBD2. After removal of 5 bases from V and 0 bases from J, the junction contained 4 bases not matched to a gene. The CDR3 length is 14 residues. Germline assignment: CDR1 MNHEY and CDR2 SVGAGI. CDR3: CASSPRDYSYEQYF. CDR3 sequence (DNA): TGTGCCAGCAGTCCCCGGGACTACTCCTACGAGCAGTACTTC.

The rearrangement links TRBV7-8 to TRBJ1-4; D not resolved. CDR1 SGHVS and CDR2 FQNEAQ come from the germline V gene. V lost 5 bases, J lost 8 bases, and 15 bases lay in between. The CDR3 contains 14 residues. The CDR3 is CASSPVREQEKLFF. The CDR3 bases are TGTGCCAGCAGCCCAGTCAGAGAACAGGAAAAACTGTTTTTT.

The chain links TRBV6-6 to TRBJ1-1, with 7 bases fitting TRBD1. Germline V gene sequence: CDR1 MNHNY, CDR2 SVGAGI (reference sequence). The CDR3 loop spans 14 amino acids. The junction had 7 bases not matched to a gene; V was cut back by 7 bases and J by 2 bases. CDR3 nucleotide sequence: TGTGCCAGCACCCAGAACAGGGGAAACACTGAAGCTTTCTTT. Protein: CASTQNRGNTEAFF.

This clone was seen just once. This chain links TRBV7-9 with TRBJ2-7; 14 positions match TRBD2. This CDR3 is built from 16 residues. J was trimmed by 4 bases and V by 4 bases; bases with no gene match: 6. CDR1 is SEHNR and CDR2 is FQNEAQ in the germline V gene (reference sequence). The CDR3 DNA reads as TGTGCCAGCAGCTCACAGGGGACTAGCGGGAGTTACGAGCAGTACTTC. Translation: CASSSQGTSGSYEQYF. The variable domain in full, completed from reference TRBV7-9 and TRBJ2-7, reads DTGVSQNPRHKITKRGQNVTFRCDPISEHNRLYWYRQTLGQGPEFLTYFQNEAQLEKSRLLSDRFSAERPKGSFSTLEIQRTEQGDSAMYLCASSSQGTSGSYEQYFGPGTRLTVT.

The chain is built from TRBV11-2 and TRBJ1-1; D not resolved. V dropped 2 bases and J dropped 4 bases, with 5 bases sitting between them. In germline, CDR1 is SGHAT, CDR2 FQNNGV. The CDR3 has 12 amino acids. The CDR3 sequence: CASSLLRTEAFF. DNA for the CDR3: TGTGCCAGCAGCTTATTGCGCACTGAAGCTTTCTTT.

This chain joins TRBV6-6 and TRBJ2-1; 7 nucleotides agree with TRBD1. This CDR3 is 15 amino acids long. V dropped 0 bases and J dropped 4; count of bases not matched to a gene: 3. Germline values: CDR1 MNHNY, CDR2 SVGAGI (reference sequence). CDR3 in DNA: TGTGCCAGCAGTTACTCGGGACAGCCGTACAATGAGCAGTTCTTC. This sequence encodes CASSYSGQPYNEQFF.

V gene TRBV30 combines with J gene TRBJ1-2; 7 positions match TRBD1. Germline loops: CDR1 GTSNPN, CDR2 SVGIG (reference sequence). There are 13 residues in the CDR3. V gave up 7 bases and J gave up 5 bases; unmatched junction bases: 10. CDR3 sequence (DNA): TGTGCCTACAAAACAGGGGAATGGTATGGCTACACCTTC. This encodes CAYKTGEWYGYTF.

The chain has TRBV7-9 and TRBJ1-1; 10 nucleotides agree with TRBD1. CDR1 and CDR2 from the germline V gene are SEHNR and FQNEAQ (reference sequence). The CDR3 sequence is 16 residues long. V trimming: 5 bases; J trimming: 4 bases; junction bases outside the gene matches: 10. CDR3 loop: CASSRPMTGGGTEAFF. The CDR3 nucleotides read TGTGCCAGCAGCCGACCCATGACAGGGGGCGGCACTGAAGCTTTCTTT.

The chain carries TRBV6-5 and TRBJ2-3; D is ambiguous. The CDR3 contains 14 residues. Germline V gene data show CDR1 as MNHEY and CDR2 as SVGAGI. Trimming stripped 6 bases from V and 6 bases from J, with 16 bases between. The CDR3 nucleotides read TGTGCCAGCAGCCTTCTGAGGCCTGGGGATACGCAGTATTTT. Protein product: CASSLLRPGDTQYF.

This clone was detected once. This chain connects TRBV19 to TRBJ2-3; D not certain. CDR3 length: 11 amino acids. V lost 3 bases and J 12 bases, leaving 10 bases between the germline ends. CDR1 is LNHDA, CDR2 SQIVND, per germline (reference sequence). DNA of the CDR3: TGTGCCAGTAGTATTTCAGGTATACAGTATTTT. As protein: CASSISGIQYF.

This clone showed up just once. The rearrangement links TRBV2 to TRBJ2-7, with D possibly being TRBD1 (6 bases). Germline-derived CDR1 and CDR2 are SNHLY and FYNNEI. Trimming took off 4 bases at V and 4 bases at J, with 8 bases between the two ends. The length of the CDR3 is 12 residues. As DNA, the CDR3 is TGTGCCAGCAGTGTAGGGGGTTACGAGCAGTACGTC. Its translation: CASSVGGYEQYV.

The chain couples TRBV11-2 to TRBJ1-3; 8 nucleotides agree with TRBD1. This CDR3 has 15 residues. The germline CDR1 and CDR2 sequences are SGHAT and FQNNGV. Unmatched junction bases numbered 7, after V lost 5 bases and J lost 4 bases. CDR3 sequence reads: CASSLRDRPGNTIYF. CDR3 coding DNA: TGTGCCAGCAGCCTCCGGGACAGGCCGGGAAACACCATATATTTT.

The V call is TRBV28, the J call TRBJ1-2; D gene ambiguous. Trimming stripped 6 bases from V and 8 bases from J, with 16 bases between. Germline V gene lookup returns CDR1 MDHEN and CDR2 SYDVKM. CDR3 length equals 13 residues. Here the CDR3 reads CASSPVGVSGYTF. The CDR3 DNA reads as TGTGCCAGCAGCCCAGTCGGGGTATCGGGCTACACCTTC.

This clone appeared a few times. This sequence joins TRBV28 and TRBJ1-6; tentative D call: TRBD1 (5 bases). Trimming took 5 bases from V and 10 from J, leaving 21 bases between them. The germline gives CDR1 MDHEN, CDR2 SYDVKM. CDR3 length: 16 residues. The CDR3 DNA reads as TGTGCCAGCAGTCCCCCGGGGGGGAGGGGAGGATCACCCCTCCACTTT. This gives the protein CASSPPGGRGGSPLHF.

The chain employs TRBV7-8 and TRBJ2-2; D ambiguous. The CDR3 runs 12 residues. Germline assignment: CDR1 SGHVS and CDR2 FQNEAQ. V lost 4 bases and J 13 bases, leaving 13 bases between the germline ends. As DNA, the CDR3 is TGTGCCAGCAGCTCCCCTCTAGATCGGCTGTTTTTT. Protein sequence: CASSSPLDRLFF.

The J gene is TRBJ2-5, the V gene TRBV10-3; TRBD2 is a possible D gene (7 bases). V shed 2 bases and J shed 2 bases, with 9 bases lying between them. The CDR3 has 14 residues. Germline V gene data show CDR1 as ENHRY and CDR2 as SYGVKD. This CDR3 reads CAISERGGQETQYF. DNA of the CDR3: TGTGCCATCAGTGAGAGGGGGGGTCAAGAGACCCAGTACTTC.

Written as DNA, the CDR3 is TGTGCCACCAGTGACCCCGGGACTAGCCTAACCCCCTTTTACAATGAGCAGTTCTTC. Protein product: CATSDPGTSLTPFYNEQFF. V is TRBV24-1 and J is TRBJ2-1, with 9 bases fitting TRBD2. The CDR3 extends over 19 amino acids. V lost 4 bases to trimming and J lost 4 bases; unmatched junction nucleotides: 16. The germline CDR1 and CDR2 sequences are KGHDR and SFDVKD.

This clone was seen only once. The rearrangement uses TRBV10-3 and TRBJ2-3; 8 positions match TRBD1. The trim removed 2 bases at V and 6 bases at J, leaving 7 bases unmatched. This CDR3 contains 15 residues. The germline V gene encodes CDR1 ENHRY and CDR2 SYGVKD. The CDR3 nucleotides are TGTGCCATCAGTGAGGACAGGGGTCCAGGGGATACGCAGTATTTT. Protein product: CAISEDRGPGDTQYF.

CDR3 DNA sequence: TGTGCCAGCAGTTTGGCAGGGAACACTGAAGCTTTCTTT. The encoded protein is CASSLAGNTEAFF. This chain links TRBV12-3 or TRBV12-4 with TRBJ1-1; D remains unclear. This CDR3 contains 13 residues. V gave up 3 bases and J gave up 1 base, with 6 bases separating them.

The genes are TRBV11-3 and TRBJ2-5, with TRBD1 as a possible D gene (5 bases). Germline assignment: CDR1 SGHNT and CDR2 YENEEA. V lost 5 bases, J lost 5 bases, and 15 bases lay in between. This CDR3 has 14 amino acids. CDR3 sequence reads: CASSPLGRGETQYF. DNA for the CDR3: TGTGCCAGCAGCCCCCTGGGGCGTGGGGAGACCCAGTACTTC.

V usage is TRBV29-1 and J usage is TRBJ2-3; D ambiguous. Germline values: CDR1 SQVTM, CDR2 ANQGSEA. Between the trimmed V and J ends, which lost 6 bases and 1 base, there was a span of 17 bases. CDR3 length equals 15 residues. The CDR3 bases are TGCAGCGTCAATTTGCCCCCGACTGGCACAGATACGCAGTATTTT. Its translation is CSVNLPPTGTDTQYF.

The chain uses TRBV28 and TRBJ1-2; TRBD1 might be the D (6 bases). The CDR3 has 17 residues. V lost 6 bases and J 8 bases, leaving 28 bases between the germline ends. Per the germline V gene, CDR1 is MDHEN and CDR2 is SYDVKM. The DNA of the CDR3 is TGTGCCAGCAGCACGCCGGGACACCCACAGGGCTTGGGGGGCTACACCTTC. Translation: CASSTPGHPQGLGGYTF.

This chain uses TRBV7-8 with TRBJ1-2; no firm D call. Germline CDR1 is SGHVS and CDR2 is FQNEAQ. The length of the CDR3 is 14 residues. V dropped 0 bases and J dropped 5 bases, with 10 bases sitting between them. CDR3 nucleotide sequence: TGTGCCAGCAGCTTAGCCGACAATCGGTATGGCTACACCTTC. The encoded protein is CASSLADNRYGYTF.

The chain carries TRBV13 and TRBJ1-1, with D hard to call. Germline CDR1 is PRHDT and CDR2 is FYEKMQ (reference sequence). This CDR3 contains 16 residues. V shed 0 bases and J shed 7 bases, with 18 bases lying between them. DNA of the CDR3: TGTGCCAGCAGCTTAGGGGCCCTGACACAGTTAAGTGAAGCTTTCTTT. This codes for CASSLGALTQLSEAFF.